This is a list of T cell receptor beta chains from one sample in a study of T and B cells in COVID-19 patients. TCRdb fed the multiplex PCR reads into MiXCR, producing one record per CDR3 protein. This sample has 17,000 or so distinct CDR3 sequences; roughly 36% occur once, and the top ten carry more than 15%. The sample comprised blood. The source of these receptors is a human donor with active COVID-19. Both conserved end residues are part of each CDR3. The D gene is left open where the match is weak. Some rows have no size entry. The others give once, few or many, or a class for an expanded clone.

>TRBV18|TRBJ2-1|TRBD1|few
TGTGCCAGCTCAGGTTACAGGGGGGATGAGCAGTTCTTC
CASSGYRGDEQFF
>TRBV12-3/TRBV12-4|TRBJ2-1|.|.
TGTGCCAGCAGTTTAGGTCCGGCCGGGAGGCAGTTCTTC
CASSLGPAGRQFF
>TRBV6-1|TRBJ1-4|.|.
TGTGCCAAAGCTCCCGGGACGGAGCATGAAAAACTGTTTTTT
CAKAPGTEHEKLFF
>TRBV12-3/TRBV12-4|TRBJ1-1|.|.
TGTGCCAGCAGCAATCCCCTCCGGGGGACGGCAGCTTTCTTT
CASSNPLRGTAAFF
>TRBV11-2|TRBJ2-7|TRBD2|few
TGTGCCAGCACCCGGACTAGCGGGGACTACGAGCAGTACTTC
CASTRTSGDYEQYF
>TRBV12-3/TRBV12-4|TRBJ1-3|TRBD1|few
TGTGCCAGCAGTGTAGACAGGGTCCAGGGAAACACCATATATTTT
CASSVDRVQGNTIYF
>TRBV12-3/TRBV12-4|TRBJ2-1|TRBD2|.
TGTGCCAGCAGTTTTAGCGGGGGGGACAATGAGCAGTTCTTC
CASSFSGGDNEQFF
>TRBV30|TRBJ2-1|.|few
TGTGCCTGGAGTCGGGGGAACGACAATGAGCAGTTCTTC
CAWSRGNDNEQFF
>TRBV7-6|TRBJ2-7|.|few
TGTGCCAGCAGCCAGCAGGAGGCCTACTACGAGCAGTACTTC
CASSQQEAYYEQYF
>TRBV15|TRBJ2-1|TRBD2|.
TGTGCCACCAGCAGAGATCGCCGCATAGCGGGGGGGCCGGGCTACAATGAGCAGTTCTTC
CATSRDRRIAGGPGYNEQFF
>TRBV4-3|TRBJ2-2|TRBD1|.
TGCGCCAGCAGCACAACGGACAGGGGGCCCACCGGGGAGCTGTTTTTT
CASSTTDRGPTGELFF
>TRBV27|TRBJ1-1|TRBD1|.
TGTGCCAGCAGTAAACTACAGGGGACCTTGAACACTGAAGCTTTCTTT
CASSKLQGTLNTEAFF
>TRBV27|TRBJ1-1|.|.
TGTGCCAGCAGTCCTGGACAGTCGAACACTGAAGCTTTCTTT
CASSPGQSNTEAFF
>TRBV12-3/TRBV12-4|TRBJ2-2|TRBD2|.
TGTGCCAGCAGTGAGAGCGGGGGGATCGGGGAGCTGTTTTTT
CASSESGGIGELFF
>TRBV20-1|TRBJ2-1|TRBD1|.
TGCAGTGCTAGACCAACCGGACAGGGGTCCTACAATGAGCAGTTCTTC
CSARPTGQGSYNEQFF
>TRBV7-9|TRBJ2-1|.|.
TGTGCCAGCACCTCGGGCATAACGGGTTATGAGCAGTTCTTC
CASTSGITGYEQFF
>TRBV5-6|TRBJ2-4|TRBD1|once
TGTGCCAGCAGCCCCGGGACAGGGAAGGGCACAAACATTCAGTACTTC
CASSPGTGKGTNIQYF
>TRBV12-3/TRBV12-4|TRBJ2-2|.|.
TGTGCCGCCGGGGGCGGGAACACCGGGGAGCTGTTTTTT
CAAGGGNTGELFF
>TRBV5-5|TRBJ1-2|.|.
TGTGCCAGCAGCAGCCTTCGGGATGGCTACACCTTC
CASSSLRDGYTF
>TRBV6-5|TRBJ1-4|TRBD1|few
TGTGCCAGCAGTTACCTTGTTGGAGGCCGGGACAGGCCCTCAACTAATGAAAAACTGTTTTTT
CASSYLVGGRDRPSTNEKLFF
>TRBV27|TRBJ2-3|TRBD2|.
TGTGCCAGCAGTGTACTAGCGGGGGGGTTCGATACGCAGTATTTT
CASSVLAGGFDTQYF
>TRBV11-2|TRBJ2-1|.|.
TGTGCCTGGGGCCGAGGAGGGTACAATGAGCAGTTCTTC
CAWGRGGYNEQFF
>TRBV18|TRBJ2-3|TRBD1|.
TGTGCCAGCTCACCCCGACAGGGGAGCACAGATACGCAGTATTTT
CASSPRQGSTDTQYF
>TRBV6-1|TRBJ2-7|TRBD1|once
TGTGCCAGCACAAGGGACAGGGTTTCGTACGAGCAGTACTTC
CASTRDRVSYEQYF